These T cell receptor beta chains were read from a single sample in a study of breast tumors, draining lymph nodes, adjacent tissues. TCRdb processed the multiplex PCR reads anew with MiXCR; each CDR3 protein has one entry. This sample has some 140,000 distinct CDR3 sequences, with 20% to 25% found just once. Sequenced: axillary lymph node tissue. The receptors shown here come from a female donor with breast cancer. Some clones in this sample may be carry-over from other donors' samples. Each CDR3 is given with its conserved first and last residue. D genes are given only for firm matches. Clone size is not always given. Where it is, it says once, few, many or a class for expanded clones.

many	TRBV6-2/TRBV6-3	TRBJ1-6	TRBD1	TGTGCCAGCAGTTACTCGACAGGGTGGAATTCACCCCTCCACTTT	CASSYSTGWNSPLHF
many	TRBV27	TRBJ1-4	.	TGTGCCTCCGGGGGGGCGTATGAAAAACTGTTTTTT	CASGGAYEKLFF
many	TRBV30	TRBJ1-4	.	TGTGCCTGGAGTGTACAGGGTGGGGAAAAACTGTTTTTT	CAWSVQGGEKLFF
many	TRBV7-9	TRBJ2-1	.	TGTGCCAGCAGCCTTCCGGTAACTAGCTCTGGCAATGAGCAGTTCTTC	CASSLPVTSSGNEQFF
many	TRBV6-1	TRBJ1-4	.	TGTGCCAGCATACAGGGCAGAAAACTGTTTTTT	CASIQGRKLFF
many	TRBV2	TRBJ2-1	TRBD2	TGTGCCAGCATCGGACTAGCGGGACGGAATGAGCAGTTCTTC	CASIGLAGRNEQFF
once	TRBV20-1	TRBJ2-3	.	TGCAGTGAACGTTTCGCGGATACGCAGTATTTT	CSERFADTQYF
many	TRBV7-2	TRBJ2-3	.	TGTGCCAGCAAAGACAGTAACACAGATACGCAGTATTTT	CASKDSNTDTQYF
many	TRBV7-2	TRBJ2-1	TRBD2	TGTGCCAGCAGCTTAGCGCCAGGTAGCGGGAGTAATGAGCAGTTCTTC	CASSLAPGSGSNEQFF
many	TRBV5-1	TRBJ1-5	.	TGCGCCAGCAGCTTGAGGGGGGGAGATCAGCCCCAGCATTTT	CASSLRGGDQPQHF
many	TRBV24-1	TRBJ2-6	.	TGTGCCACCGGGCCTCGAACTCTCTCTGGGGCCAACGTCCTGACTTTC	CATGPRTLSGANVLTF
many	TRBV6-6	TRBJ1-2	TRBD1	TGTGCCAGCAGTCACACAGGGGACTATGGCTACACCTTC	CASSHTGDYGYTF
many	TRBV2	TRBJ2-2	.	TGTGCCAGCAGTGGGAGGGTGGGCACCGGGGAGCTGTTTTTT	CASSGRVGTGELFF
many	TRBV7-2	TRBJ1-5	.	TGTGCCAGCAGCCCACAAATGGGGGGCGGACAGCCCCAGCATTTT	CASSPQMGGGQPQHF
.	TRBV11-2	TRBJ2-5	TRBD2	TGTGCCAGCAGCTCCGCTGGCGGGAGCCCCCAAGAGACCCAGTACTTC	CASSSAGGSPQETQYF
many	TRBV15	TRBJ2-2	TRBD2	TGTGCCACCAGCAGAGGGGGACTAGCCTACACCGGGGAGCTGTTTTTT	CATSRGGLAYTGELFF
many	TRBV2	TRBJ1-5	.	TGTGCCAGCAGCCTTCAGGGGCTTGTAAGCAATCAGCCCCAGCATTTT	CASSLQGLVSNQPQHF
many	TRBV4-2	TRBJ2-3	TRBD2	TGTGCCAGCAGCTTCCAAACTAGCGGGAGATATAATACGCAGTATTTT	CASSFQTSGRYNTQYF
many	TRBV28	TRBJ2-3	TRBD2	TGTGCCAGCAGTTTGAGGAGGACTAGCGCTCATTTT	CASSLRRTSAHF
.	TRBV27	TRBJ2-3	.	TGTGCCAGCAGTTCCTTTCCGGGACTCGTACTTGATACGCAGTATTTT	CASSSFPGLVLDTQYF
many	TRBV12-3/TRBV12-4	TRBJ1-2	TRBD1	TGTGCCAGCAGTTTAGGGACAGGGCTGGGAGGCTACACCTTC	CASSLGTGLGGYTF
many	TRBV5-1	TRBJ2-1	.	TGCGCCAGCAGCTTGCCCCGACTAAATGAGCAGTTCTTC	CASSLPRLNEQFF
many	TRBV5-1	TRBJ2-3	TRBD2	TGCGCCAGCAGGGGGAACGGACTAGCTGTTAGCACAGATACGCAGTATTTT	CASRGNGLAVSTDTQYF